This TCR beta chain originates from a study of long-term antiretroviral therapy in people with HIV. As regards this clone: Its antigen is as yet unknown.

Overall study findings and caveats: The study found that diversity rose after ART but stayed below transplant donor controls.

The CDR3 consists of 16 residues. From germline, CDR1 is MGHRA and CDR2 YSYEKL. V lost 0 bases, J lost 3 bases, and 7 bases stayed unmatched. Sequencing relied on immunoSEQ assay v3.0, run at survey level. The method was immunoSEQ multiplex PCR; TCRdb's version includes in-frame clones alone and lacks a portion of them. The table includes 10,000 to 15,000 clones, around 77% detected once. This TCR derives from a woman aged 18-29 years with HIV. The specimen was unsorted PBMCs, collected 1.3 years after starting antiretroviral therapy. The V call is TRBV4-1, the J call TRBJ2-7, with 8 bases aligning to TRBD2. The CDR3: CASSQDPGGQGYEQYF. The CDR3 DNA follows: TGCGCCAGCAGCCAAGATCCGGGAGGGCAAGGCTACGAGCAGTACTTC.